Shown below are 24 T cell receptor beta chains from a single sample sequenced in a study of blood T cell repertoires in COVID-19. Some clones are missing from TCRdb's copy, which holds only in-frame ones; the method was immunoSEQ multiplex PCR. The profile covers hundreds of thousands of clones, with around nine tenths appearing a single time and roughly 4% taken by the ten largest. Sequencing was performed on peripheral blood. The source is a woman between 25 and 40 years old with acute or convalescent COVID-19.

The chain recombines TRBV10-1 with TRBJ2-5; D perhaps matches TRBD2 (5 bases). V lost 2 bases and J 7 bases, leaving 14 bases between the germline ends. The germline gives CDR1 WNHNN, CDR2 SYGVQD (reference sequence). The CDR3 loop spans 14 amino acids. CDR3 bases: TGCGCCAGCAGTGAGACTAGTCTAAAAGGGACCCAGTACTTC. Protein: CASSETSLKGTQYF.

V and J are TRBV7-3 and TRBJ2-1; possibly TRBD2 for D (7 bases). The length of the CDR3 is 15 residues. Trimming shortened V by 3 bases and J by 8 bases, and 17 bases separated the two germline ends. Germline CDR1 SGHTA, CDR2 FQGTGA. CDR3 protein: CASSFKRGGDHEQFF. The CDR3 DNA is TGTGCCAGCAGCTTCAAGAGGGGGGGAGACCATGAGCAGTTCTTC.

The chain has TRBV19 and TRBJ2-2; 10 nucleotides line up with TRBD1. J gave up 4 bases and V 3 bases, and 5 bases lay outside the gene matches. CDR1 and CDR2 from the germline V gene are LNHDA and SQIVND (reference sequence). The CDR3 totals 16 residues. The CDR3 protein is CASSIGTGVPTGELFF. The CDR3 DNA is TGTGCCAGTAGTATCGGGACAGGGGTACCCACCGGGGAGCTGTTTTTT.

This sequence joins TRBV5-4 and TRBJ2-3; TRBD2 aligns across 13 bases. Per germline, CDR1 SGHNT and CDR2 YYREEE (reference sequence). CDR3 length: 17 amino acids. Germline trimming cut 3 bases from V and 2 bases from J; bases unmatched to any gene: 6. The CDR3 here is CASSSGLAGDHTDTQYF. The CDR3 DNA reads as TGTGCCAGCAGCTCAGGACTAGCGGGGGACCACACAGATACGCAGTATTTT.

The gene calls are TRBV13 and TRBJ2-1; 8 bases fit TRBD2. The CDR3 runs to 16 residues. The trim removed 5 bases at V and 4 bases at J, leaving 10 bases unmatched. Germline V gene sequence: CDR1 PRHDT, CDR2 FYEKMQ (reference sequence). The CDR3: CASSPKPGGRYNEQFF. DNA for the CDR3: TGTGCCAGCAGCCCTAAACCGGGGGGGCGATACAATGAGCAGTTCTTC.

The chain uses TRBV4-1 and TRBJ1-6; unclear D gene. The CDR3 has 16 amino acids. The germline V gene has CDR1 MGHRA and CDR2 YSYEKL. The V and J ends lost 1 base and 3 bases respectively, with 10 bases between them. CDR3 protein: CASSQVMENYNSPLHF. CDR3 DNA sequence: TGCGCCAGCAGCCAAGTTATGGAGAACTATAATTCACCCCTCCACTTT.

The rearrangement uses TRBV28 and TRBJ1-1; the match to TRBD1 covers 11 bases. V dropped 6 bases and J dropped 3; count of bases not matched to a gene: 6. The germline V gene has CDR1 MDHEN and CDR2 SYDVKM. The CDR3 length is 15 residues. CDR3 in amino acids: CASSGDRGRDTEAFF. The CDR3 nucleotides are TGTGCCAGCAGCGGGGACAGGGGGAGAGACACTGAAGCTTTCTTT.

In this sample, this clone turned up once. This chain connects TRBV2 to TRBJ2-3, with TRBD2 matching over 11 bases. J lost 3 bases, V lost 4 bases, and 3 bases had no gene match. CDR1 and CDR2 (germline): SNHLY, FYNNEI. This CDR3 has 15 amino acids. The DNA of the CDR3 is TGTGCCAGCAGTGTAGCGGGGGGGCGGACAGATACGCAGTATTTT. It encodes CASSVAGGRTDTQYF.

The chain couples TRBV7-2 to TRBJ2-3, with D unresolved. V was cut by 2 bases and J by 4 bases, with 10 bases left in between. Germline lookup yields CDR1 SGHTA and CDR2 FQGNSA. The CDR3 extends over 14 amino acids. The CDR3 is CASSLILTSDTQYF. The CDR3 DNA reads TGTGCCAGCAGCTTAATTTTGACTTCAGATACGCAGTATTTT.

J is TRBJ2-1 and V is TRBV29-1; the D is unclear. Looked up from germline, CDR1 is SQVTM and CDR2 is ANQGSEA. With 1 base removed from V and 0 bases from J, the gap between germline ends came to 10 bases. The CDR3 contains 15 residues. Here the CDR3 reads CSVEGLTYSYNEQFF. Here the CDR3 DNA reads TGCAGCGTTGAAGGGTTAACTTACTCCTACAATGAGCAGTTCTTC.

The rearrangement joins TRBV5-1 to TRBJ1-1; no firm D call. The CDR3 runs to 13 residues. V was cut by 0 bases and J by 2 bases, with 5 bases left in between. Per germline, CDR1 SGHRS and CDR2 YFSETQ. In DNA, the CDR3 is TGCGCCAGCAGCTTGGATCTAAACACTGAAGCTTTCTTT. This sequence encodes CASSLDLNTEAFF.

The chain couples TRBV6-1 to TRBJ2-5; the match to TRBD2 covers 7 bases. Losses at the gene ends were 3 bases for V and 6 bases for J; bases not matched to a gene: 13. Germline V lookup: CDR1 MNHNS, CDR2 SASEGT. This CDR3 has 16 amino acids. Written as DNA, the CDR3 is TGTGCCAGCAGTGATGGAGGTAGCGGGTGGGCGAAGACCCAGTACTTC. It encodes CASSDGGSGWAKTQYF.

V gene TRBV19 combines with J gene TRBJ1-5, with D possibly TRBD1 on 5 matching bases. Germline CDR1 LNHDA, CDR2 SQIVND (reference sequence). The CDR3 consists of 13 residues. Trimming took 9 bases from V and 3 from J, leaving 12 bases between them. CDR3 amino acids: CASTRQFNQPQHF. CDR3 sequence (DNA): TGTGCCAGCACAAGACAGTTCAATCAGCCCCAGCATTTT.

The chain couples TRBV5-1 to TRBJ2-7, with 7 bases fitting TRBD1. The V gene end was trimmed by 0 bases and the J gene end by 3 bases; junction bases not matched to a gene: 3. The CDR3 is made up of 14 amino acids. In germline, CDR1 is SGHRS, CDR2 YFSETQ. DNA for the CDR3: TGCGCCAGCAGCTTGGTCGCAGGGGGCTACGAGCAGTACTTC. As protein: CASSLVAGGYEQYF. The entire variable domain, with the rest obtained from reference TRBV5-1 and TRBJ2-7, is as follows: KAGVTQTPRYLIKTRGQQVTLSCSPISGHRSVSWYQQTPGQGLQFLFEYFSETQRNKGNFPGRFSGRQFSNSRSEMNVSTLELGDSALYLCASSLVAGGYEQYFGPGTRLTVT.

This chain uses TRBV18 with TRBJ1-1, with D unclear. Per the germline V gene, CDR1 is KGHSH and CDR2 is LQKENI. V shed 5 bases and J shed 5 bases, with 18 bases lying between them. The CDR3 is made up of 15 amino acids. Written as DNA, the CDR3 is TGTGCCAGCTCAAGCACCGCGGCCCGGCAGACTGAAGCTTTCTTT. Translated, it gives CASSSTAARQTEAFF.

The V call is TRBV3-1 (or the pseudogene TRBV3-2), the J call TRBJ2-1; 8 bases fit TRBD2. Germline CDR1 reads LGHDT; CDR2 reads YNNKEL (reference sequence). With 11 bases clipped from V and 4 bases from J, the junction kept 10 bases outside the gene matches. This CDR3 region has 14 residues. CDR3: CASRIAGSYNEQFF. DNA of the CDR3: TGTGCCTCCCGTATAGCGGGGAGTTACAATGAGCAGTTCTTC.

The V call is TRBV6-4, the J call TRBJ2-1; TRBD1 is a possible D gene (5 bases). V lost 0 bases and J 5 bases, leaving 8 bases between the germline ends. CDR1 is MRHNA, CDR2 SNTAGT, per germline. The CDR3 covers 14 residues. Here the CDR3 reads CASSDSTGHNEQFF. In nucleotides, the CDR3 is TGTGCCAGCAGTGACTCTACAGGCCACAATGAGCAGTTCTTC.

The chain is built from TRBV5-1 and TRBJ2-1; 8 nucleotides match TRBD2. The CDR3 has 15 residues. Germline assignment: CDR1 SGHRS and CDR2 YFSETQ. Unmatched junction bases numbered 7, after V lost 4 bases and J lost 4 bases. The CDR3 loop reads CASSVGLEEYNEQFF. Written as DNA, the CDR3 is TGCGCCAGCAGCGTGGGACTAGAAGAGTACAATGAGCAGTTCTTC.

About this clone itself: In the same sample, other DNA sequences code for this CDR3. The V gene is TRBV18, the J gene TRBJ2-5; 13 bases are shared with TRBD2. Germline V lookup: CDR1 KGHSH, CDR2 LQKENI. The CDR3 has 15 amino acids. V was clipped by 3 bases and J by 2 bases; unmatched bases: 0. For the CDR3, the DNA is TGTGCCAGCTCACCGGGACTAGCGGGGCAAGAGACCCAGTACTTC. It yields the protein CASSPGLAGQETQYF.

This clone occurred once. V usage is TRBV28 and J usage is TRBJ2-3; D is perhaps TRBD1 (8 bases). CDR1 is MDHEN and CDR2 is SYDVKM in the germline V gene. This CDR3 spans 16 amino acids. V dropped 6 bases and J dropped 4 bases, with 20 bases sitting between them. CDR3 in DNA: TGTGCCAGCAGCGGGAGTCCCACAGGGGGGGCAGATACGCAGTATTTT. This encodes CASSGSPTGGADTQYF.

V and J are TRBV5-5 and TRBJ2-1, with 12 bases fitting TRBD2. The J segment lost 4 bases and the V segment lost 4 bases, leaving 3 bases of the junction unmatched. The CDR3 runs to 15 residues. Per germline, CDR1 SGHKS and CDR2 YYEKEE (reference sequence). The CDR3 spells CASSLAGGRYNEQFF. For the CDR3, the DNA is TGTGCCAGCAGCCTAGCGGGGGGGAGATACAATGAGCAGTTCTTC.

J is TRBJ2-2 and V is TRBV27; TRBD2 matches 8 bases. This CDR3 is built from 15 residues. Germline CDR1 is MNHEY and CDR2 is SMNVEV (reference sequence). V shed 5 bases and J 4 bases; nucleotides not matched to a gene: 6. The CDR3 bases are TGTGCCAGCAGTCCTTCGGGGGGGGGCACCGGGGAGCTGTTTTTT. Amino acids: CASSPSGGGTGELFF.

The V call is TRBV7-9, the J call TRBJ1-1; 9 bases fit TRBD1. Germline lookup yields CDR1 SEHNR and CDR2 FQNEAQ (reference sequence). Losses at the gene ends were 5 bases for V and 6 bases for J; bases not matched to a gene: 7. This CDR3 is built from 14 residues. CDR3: CASSPGQGKPEAFF. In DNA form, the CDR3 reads TGTGCCAGCAGCCCGGGACAGGGCAAACCTGAAGCTTTCTTT.

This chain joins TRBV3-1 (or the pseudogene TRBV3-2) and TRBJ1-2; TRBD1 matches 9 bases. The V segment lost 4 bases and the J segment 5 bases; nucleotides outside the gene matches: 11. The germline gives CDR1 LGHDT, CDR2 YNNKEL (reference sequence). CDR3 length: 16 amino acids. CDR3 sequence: CASSPEPGQGGYGYTF. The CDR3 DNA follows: TGTGCCAGCAGCCCGGAACCGGGACAGGGAGGGTATGGCTACACCTTC.